This TCR beta chain was captured in a study of blood T cell repertoires in COVID-19. The wider study: COVID-19 samples from acute and convalescent phases originated in the United States, Italy and Spain. From T cells, B-cell-depleted T cells, or PBMCs came the material, which was cDNA or gDNA.

Authors' methods: Reference gene primer amplification yielded estimated nucleated cell counts. Libraries were prepared by immunoSEQ multiplex PCR; TCRdb keeps only in-frame clonotypes and omits some of them. The V and J calls and clone size were taken over from that table, and D and trimming were inferred from the DNA. The data contain about 330,000 clones, roughly 90% of them singletons. The receptor was derived from a woman aged 50 to 60 with active or convalescent COVID-19. Sequencing was done on a sample of peripheral blood.

The CDR3, as DNA: TGTGCCAGCAGTGCGCAGGGTCGTCGGGAAAAACTGTTTTTT. This codes for CASSAQGRREKLFF. This chain joins TRBV2 and TRBJ1-4; D might be TRBD1 (5 bases). The germline CDR1 and CDR2 sequences are SNHLY and FYNNEI. V was cut by 4 bases and J by 8 bases, with 14 bases left in between. The CDR3 is made up of 14 amino acids.